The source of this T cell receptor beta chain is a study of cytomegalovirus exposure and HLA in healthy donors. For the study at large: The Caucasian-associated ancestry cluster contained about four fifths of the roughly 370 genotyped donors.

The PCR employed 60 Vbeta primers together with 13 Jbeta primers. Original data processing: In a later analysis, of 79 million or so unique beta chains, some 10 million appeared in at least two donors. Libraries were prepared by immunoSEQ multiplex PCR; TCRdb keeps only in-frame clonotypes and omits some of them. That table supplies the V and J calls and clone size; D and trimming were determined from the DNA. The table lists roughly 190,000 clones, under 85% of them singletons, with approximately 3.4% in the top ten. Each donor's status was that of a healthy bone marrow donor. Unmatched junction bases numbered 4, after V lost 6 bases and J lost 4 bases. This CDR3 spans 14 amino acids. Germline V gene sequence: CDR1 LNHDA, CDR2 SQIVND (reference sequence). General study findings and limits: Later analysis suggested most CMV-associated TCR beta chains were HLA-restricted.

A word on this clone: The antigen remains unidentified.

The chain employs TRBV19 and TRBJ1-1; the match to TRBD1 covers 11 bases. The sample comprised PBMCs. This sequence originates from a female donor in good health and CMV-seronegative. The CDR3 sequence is CASSGQGAITEAFF. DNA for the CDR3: TGTGCCAGTAGCGGACAGGGGGCGATCACTGAAGCTTTCTTT. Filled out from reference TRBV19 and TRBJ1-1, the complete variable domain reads DGGITQSPKYLFRKEGQNVTLSCEQNLNHDAMYWYRQDPGQGLRLIYYSQIVNDFQKGDIAEGYSVSREKKESFPLTVTSAQKNPTAFYLCASSGQGAITEAFFGQGTRLTVV.